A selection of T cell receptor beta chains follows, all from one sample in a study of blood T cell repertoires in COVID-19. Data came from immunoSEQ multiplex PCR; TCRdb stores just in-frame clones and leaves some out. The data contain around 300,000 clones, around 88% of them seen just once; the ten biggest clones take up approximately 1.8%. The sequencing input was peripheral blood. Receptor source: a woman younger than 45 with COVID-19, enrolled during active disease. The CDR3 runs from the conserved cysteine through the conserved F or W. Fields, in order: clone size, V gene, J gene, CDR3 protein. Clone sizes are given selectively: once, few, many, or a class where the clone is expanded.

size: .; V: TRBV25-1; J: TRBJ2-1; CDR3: CASSETGMAFF
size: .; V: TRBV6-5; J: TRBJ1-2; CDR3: CASDGRATEDYGYTF
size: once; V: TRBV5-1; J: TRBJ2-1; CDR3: CASQARTAYNEQFF
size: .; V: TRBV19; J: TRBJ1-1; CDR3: CASKAGEFTEAFF
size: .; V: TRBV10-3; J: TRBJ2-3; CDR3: CAIRMGGTKADTQYF
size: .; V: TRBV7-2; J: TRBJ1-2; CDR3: CASSPNHGQGIHGYTF
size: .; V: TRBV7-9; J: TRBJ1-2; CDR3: CASSQRAGGYTF
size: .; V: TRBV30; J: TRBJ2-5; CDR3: CAWSYARSRGETQYF
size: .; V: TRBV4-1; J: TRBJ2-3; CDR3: CASSRWAGGSADTQYF
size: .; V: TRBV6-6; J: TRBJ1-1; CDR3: CASSYDSDSTSTEAFF
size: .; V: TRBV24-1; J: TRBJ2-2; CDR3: CATSASANTGELFF
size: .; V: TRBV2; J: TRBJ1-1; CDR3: CASRSAGRGVNTEAFF
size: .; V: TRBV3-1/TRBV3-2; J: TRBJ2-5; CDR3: CASSRRTEEAQYF
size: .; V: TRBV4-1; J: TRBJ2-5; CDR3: CASSPPRAEETQYF
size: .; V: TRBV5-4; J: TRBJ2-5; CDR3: CASSFQGETQYF
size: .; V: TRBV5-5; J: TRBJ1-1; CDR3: CASSLRDRGLNTEAFF
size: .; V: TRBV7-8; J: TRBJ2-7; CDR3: CASSLASNRGLDEQYF
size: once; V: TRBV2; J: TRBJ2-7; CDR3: CATRAGGPPYEQYF